This is a list of T cell receptor beta chains from one sample in a study of T cell repertoires in ileal Crohn's disease. The method was immunoSEQ multiplex PCR; TCRdb's version includes in-frame clones alone and lacks a portion of them. This repertoire shows approximately 2,000 clones, approximately 79% found once; its top ten account for roughly an eighth. The material sequenced was ileal tissue. Every receptor here comes from an adult with Crohn's disease. The CDR3 runs from the conserved cysteine through the conserved F or W. Fields, in order: V gene, clone size, J gene, D gene, CDR3 protein, CDR3 DNA. A D gene is named only where the DNA matches it firmly. A clone size is listed for some rows: how often the clone was seen (once, few, many), or a class if it is expanded.

TRBV4-2	.	TRBJ2-1	TRBD2	CASSQVLAAYNEQFF	TGTGCCAGCAGCCAAGTACTAGCGGCCTACAATGAGCAGTTCTTC
TRBV10-3	.	TRBJ2-3	TRBD2	CAISEWGSGGALDTQYF	TGTGCCATCAGTGAGTGGGGTAGCGGGGGTGCCCTGGATACGCAGTATTTT
TRBV5-4	.	TRBJ1-4	.	CASSFGGSGEKLFF	TGTGCCAGCAGCTTCGGGGGCTCGGGTGAAAAACTGTTTTTT
TRBV7-9	.	TRBJ2-7	.	CASSFGTSRYEQYF	TGTGCCAGCAGCTTCGGGACTTCCCGCTACGAGCAGTACTTC
TRBV28	large	TRBJ1-5	TRBD1	CASRIYGQGRQHF	TGTGCCAGCAGGATCTATGGACAGGGGCGCCAGCATTTT
TRBV11-3	.	TRBJ1-2	.	CASSLARQGGYTF	TGTGCCAGCAGCTTAGCCCGCCAGGGAGGCTACACCTTC
TRBV19	once	TRBJ2-2	.	CASRERYDELFF	TGTGCCAGTAGAGAGAGGTACGACGAGCTGTTTTTT
TRBV29-1	.	TRBJ2-3	.	CSGHITDTQYF	TGCAGCGGCCATATCACAGATACGCAGTATTTT
TRBV19	.	TRBJ2-1	TRBD2	CASRGILAGGGTEQFF	TGTGCCAGTAGAGGCATACTAGCGGGGGGCGGAACTGAGCAGTTCTTC
TRBV16	.	TRBJ2-7	.	CASSQSPRSDEQYF	TGTGCCAGCAGCCAATCGCCAAGGAGTGACGAGCAGTACTTC
TRBV7-9	large	TRBJ1-3	.	CASSLFGLGGGNTIYF	TGTGCCAGCAGCCTCTTCGGACTGGGCGGTGGAAACACCATATATTTT
TRBV11-3	.	TRBJ1-1	.	CASAPPGATEAFF	TGTGCCAGCGCCCCCCCAGGGGCCACTGAAGCTTTCTTT
TRBV13	.	TRBJ2-5	TRBD1	CASSNRDRAQETQYF	TGTGCCAGCAGCAACCGGGACAGGGCTCAAGAGACCCAGTACTTC
TRBV6-1	.	TRBJ1-2	.	CASSYSDNYGYTF	TGTGCCAGCTCCTACAGTGATAACTATGGCTACACCTTC
TRBV18	.	TRBJ2-7	.	CASSKGQTYEQYF	TGTGCCAGCTCAAAAGGACAAACCTACGAGCAGTACTTC
TRBV28	.	TRBJ1-1	.	CASSFPTRPGLNTEAFF	TGTGCCAGCAGTTTCCCGACTCGCCCGGGCCTAAACACTGAAGCTTTCTTT
TRBV2	.	TRBJ2-7	.	CASSQVTYEQYF	TGTGCCAGCTCCCAAGTGACCTACGAGCAGTACTTC
TRBV4-1	.	TRBJ2-3	TRBD1	CASSQGRYLQGAPPDTQYF	TGCGCCAGCAGCCAAGGACGCTACCTACAGGGGGCGCCCCCAGATACGCAGTATTTT
TRBV6-6	.	TRBJ1-1	.	CASIGGVGEAFF	TGTGCCAGCATAGGGGGAGTTGGTGAAGCTTTCTTT
TRBV2	.	TRBJ2-3	.	CASRGGMNTQYF	TGTGCCAGCAGGGGTGGTATGAATACGCAGTATTTT
TRBV7-9	.	TRBJ1-2	.	CASSASLPYGYTF	TGTGCCAGCAGCGCCTCTTTGCCCTATGGCTACACCTTC
TRBV7-8	.	TRBJ1-6	.	CASSPTANSPLHF	TGTGCCAGCAGCCCCACGGCTAATTCACCCCTCCACTTT
TRBV4-1	.	TRBJ1-2	.	CASSRKTYGYTF	TGCGCCAGCAGCCGAAAGACCTATGGCTACACCTTC
TRBV2	once	TRBJ1-4	.	CASSRRGATNEKLFF	TGTGCCAGCAGTCGAAGGGGAGCAACTAATGAAAAACTGTTTTTT
TRBV2	.	TRBJ1-5	TRBD1	CASSAKTGNSNQPQHF	TGTGCCAGCAGTGCCAAGACAGGGAATAGCAATCAGCCCCAGCATTTT
TRBV4-2	once	TRBJ2-3	.	CASSRIATLSTDTQYF	TGTGCCAGCAGCCGGATAGCCACCCTTAGCACAGATACGCAGTATTTT
TRBV18	.	TRBJ1-6	.	CASRSRGDNSPLHF	TGTGCCAGTAGATCCCGAGGGGACAATTCACCCCTCCACTTT
TRBV27	.	TRBJ1-4	.	CASSGRGTGYNEKLFF	TGTGCCAGCAGTGGCCGAGGAACAGGCTATAATGAAAAACTGTTTTTT
TRBV4-1	.	TRBJ2-3	.	CASSHQASAGDTQYF	TGCGCCAGCAGCCATCAGGCTAGCGCAGGAGATACGCAGTATTTT
TRBV5-4	.	TRBJ1-3	.	CASSAPESGNTIYF	TGTGCCAGCAGCGCTCCGGAGTCTGGAAACACCATATATTTT
TRBV5-6	few	TRBJ2-7	.	CASSLFVDGTYEQYF	TGTGCCAGCAGCTTGTTCGTGGACGGTACCTACGAGCAGTACTTC
TRBV11-2	.	TRBJ2-1	TRBD1	CASSLGQGIYNEQFF	TGTGCCAGCAGCTTGGGACAGGGAATCTACAATGAGCAGTTCTTC
TRBV29-1	.	TRBJ2-1	TRBD1	CSVGTGAGGAGQFF	TGCAGCGTTGGCACCGGGGCAGGGGGCGCTGGGCAGTTCTTC
TRBV5-1	.	TRBJ1-4	TRBD1	CASSDERTGGEKLFF	TGCGCCAGCAGCGATGAGAGGACAGGGGGAGAAAAACTGTTTTTT
TRBV19	.	TRBJ2-3	.	CASSPSVTSTDTQYF	TGTGCCAGTAGCCCATCGGTGACAAGCACAGATACGCAGTATTTT
TRBV28	.	TRBJ2-7	.	CASCSIGGQLYEQYF	TGTGCCAGCTGTTCTATTGGAGGACAACTCTACGAGCAGTACTTC
TRBV19	.	TRBJ2-5	TRBD1	CASSSTGLGKTQYF	TGTGCCAGTAGTTCGACAGGGTTGGGGAAGACCCAGTACTTC
TRBV5-1	.	TRBJ2-3	.	CASPGWRGIFTDTQYF	TGCGCCAGCCCCGGCTGGCGGGGTATCTTTACAGATACGCAGTATTTT
TRBV2	large	TRBJ1-5	.	CASSEGLTLPQHF	TGTGCCAGCAGTGAAGGTCTAACCCTGCCCCAGCATTTT
TRBV5-1	.	TRBJ1-1	.	CASSLESRDGVEAFF	TGCGCCAGCAGCTTGGAGAGCAGGGATGGTGTAGAAGCTTTCTTT
TRBV5-1	.	TRBJ2-7	TRBD1	CASSRDYRGQDEQYF	TGCGCCAGCAGTCGGGATTACAGGGGTCAGGACGAGCAGTACTTC
TRBV28	.	TRBJ1-5	.	CATEAQGSYQPQHF	TGTGCCACCGAGGCCCAGGGGTCGTATCAGCCCCAGCATTTT
TRBV11-1	.	TRBJ2-3	TRBD2	CASSLLLAASTDTQYF	TGTGCCAGCAGCTTACTGCTAGCGGCTAGCACAGATACGCAGTATTTT
TRBV7-2	.	TRBJ2-5	.	CASTPRWGRETQYF	TGTGCCAGCACCCCCCGGTGGGGTCGGGAGACCCAGTACTTC
TRBV27	.	TRBJ2-2	.	CASKMEGSAGELFF	TGTGCCAGCAAGATGGAGGGGAGTGCCGGGGAGCTGTTTTTT